There are a few counts of the clone carrying this T cell receptor (beta chain). Its antigen remains unidentified. Regarding treatment: roughly ten-day PBMC culture with coronavirus spike peptide pools or control peptides (ViraFEST assay). These data come from a study of vaccination and CD4 T cells after COVID-19. The CDR3 extends over 12 amino acids. CDR1 is SNHLY and CDR2 is FYNNEI in the germline V gene. Trimming removed 8 bases at V and 4 bases at J, with 9 bases between. Sequencing of DNA taken from cultured CD4+ T cells relied on the Oncomine TCR Beta short-read assay. TCRdb analysed the PCR reads with MiXCR anew, one entry per CDR3 protein. The data show about 11,000 distinct CDR3 sequences, 43% seen once.

The rearrangement uses TRBV2 and TRBJ1-3; D may be TRBD1 (6 bases). Sequenced material: CD4+ T cells from blood, cultured in vitro. The clonotype was recovered from a human donor who had recovered from COVID-19. The CDR3 DNA is TGTGCCAGCGGGACAAACGGAAACACCATATATTTT. Translated, it gives CASGTNGNTIYF.